This TCR beta chain was recovered during a study of cytomegalovirus exposure and HLA in healthy donors. About the study: T cells numbering approximately 170 million yielded around 120 million unique TCR beta sequences in an earlier analysis. Out of 398 genotyped donors, about 81% belonged to the Caucasian-associated ancestry cluster. Regarding the study as a whole: A later analysis found common viral pathogens apparently linked to several of the most significant clusters.

Those who donated were healthy bone marrow donors. The CDR3 runs 17 residues. Unmatched junction bases numbered 6, after V lost 2 bases and J lost 4 bases. Germline assignment: CDR1 SGHTA and CDR2 FQGTGA. The primer mix had 60 Vbeta and 13 Jbeta primers. TCRdb's copy holds only in-frame clones and misses some; the assay was immunoSEQ multiplex PCR. This table has about 130,000 clones, roughly 75% appearing once. Concerning this clone: The antigen is not known.

The source is a woman in her 50s in good health and CMV-seronegative. The sequenced sample consisted of PBMCs. V usage is TRBV7-3 and J usage is TRBJ2-2; TRBD1 aligns across 11 bases. CDR3 in amino acids: CASSLGTGGFGTGELFF. The CDR3 nucleotides read TGTGCCAGCAGCTTAGGGACAGGGGGTTTCGGCACCGGGGAGCTGTTTTTT.